Sequencing of this TCR beta chain was carried out in a study of PD-1 blockade in classical Hodgkin lymphoma. Notes on the study in general: Nivolumab initiated under 1 year post-ASCT led to patient exclusion. Whoever responded completely had baseline diversity much like that seen in newly diagnosed patients. Before treatment, TCR diversity in newly diagnosed patients was reportedly lower than in healthy donors. Researchers reported that CD4+ TCR diversity, though not CD8+, rose significantly by C4D1.

After autologous stem cell transplantation all patients relapsed, and prior brentuximab vedotin exposure differed between cohorts. Comment on this clone: Antigen: not known.

This CDR3 is built from 16 residues. Trimming stripped 2 bases from V and 0 bases from J, with 11 bases between. Germline V CDR1 and CDR2: SGHRS, YFSETQ. Only in-frame clones appear in the TCRdb table, and some are missing; sequencing was by immunoSEQ multiplex PCR. The repertoire holds tens of thousands of clones, with around 80% as singletons. This receptor was taken from a human donor with classical Hodgkin lymphoma. The specimen was peripheral blood mononuclear cells (PBMCs), collected at baseline. The chain uses TRBV5-1 and TRBJ2-2, with D tentatively TRBD2 (5 bases). The CDR3 here is CASSFPEGTNTGELFF. CDR3 sequence (DNA): TGCGCCAGCAGCTTCCCAGAGGGAACGAACACCGGGGAGCTGTTTTTT.